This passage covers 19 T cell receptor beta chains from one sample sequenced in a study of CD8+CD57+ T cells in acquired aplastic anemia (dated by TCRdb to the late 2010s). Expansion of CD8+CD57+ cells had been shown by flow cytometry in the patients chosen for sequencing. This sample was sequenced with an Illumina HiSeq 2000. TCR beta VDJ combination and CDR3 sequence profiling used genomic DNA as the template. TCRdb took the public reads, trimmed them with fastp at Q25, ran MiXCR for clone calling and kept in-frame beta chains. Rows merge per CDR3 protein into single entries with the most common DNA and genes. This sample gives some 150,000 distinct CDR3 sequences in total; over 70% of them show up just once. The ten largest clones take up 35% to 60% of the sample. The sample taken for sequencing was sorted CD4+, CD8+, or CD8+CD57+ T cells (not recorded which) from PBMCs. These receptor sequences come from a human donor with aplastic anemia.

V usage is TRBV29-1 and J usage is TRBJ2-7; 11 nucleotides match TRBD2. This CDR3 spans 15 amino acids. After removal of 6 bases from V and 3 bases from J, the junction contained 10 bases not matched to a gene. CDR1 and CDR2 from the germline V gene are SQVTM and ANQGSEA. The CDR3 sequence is CSVDRELAGGYEQYF. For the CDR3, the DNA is TGCAGCGTGGACAGGGAGCTAGCGGGAGGCTACGAGCAGTACTTC.

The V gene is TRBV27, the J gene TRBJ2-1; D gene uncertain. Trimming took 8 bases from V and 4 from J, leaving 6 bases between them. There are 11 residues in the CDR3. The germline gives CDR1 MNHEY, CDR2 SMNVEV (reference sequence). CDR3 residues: CASLGYNEQFF. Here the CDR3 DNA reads TGTGCCAGCCTGGGATACAATGAGCAGTTCTTC.

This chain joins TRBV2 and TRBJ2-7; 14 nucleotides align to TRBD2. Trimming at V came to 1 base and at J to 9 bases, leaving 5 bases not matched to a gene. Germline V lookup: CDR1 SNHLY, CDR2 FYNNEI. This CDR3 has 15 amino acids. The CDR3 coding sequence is TGTGCCAGCAGTGAAGGACTAGCGGGGGGGCCGGGGCAGTACTTC. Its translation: CASSEGLAGGPGQYF.

The CDR3 nucleotides are TGTGCCAGCCGCGGGGGGACTGGTAGGTACACTGAAGCTTTCTTT. This gives the protein CASRGGTGRYTEAFF. The rearrangement joins TRBV25-1 to TRBJ1-1, with D possibly TRBD1 on 5 matching bases. From germline, CDR1 is MGHDK and CDR2 SYGVNS. V dropped 8 bases and J dropped 3 bases, with 19 bases sitting between them. CDR3 length equals 15 residues.

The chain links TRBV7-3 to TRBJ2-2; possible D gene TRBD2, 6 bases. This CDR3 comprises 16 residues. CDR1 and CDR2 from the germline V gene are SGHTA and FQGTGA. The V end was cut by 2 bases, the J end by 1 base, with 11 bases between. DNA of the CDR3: TGTGCCAGCAGCTTATATGCTAGCGTGAACACCGGGGAGCTGTTTTTT. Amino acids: CASSLYASVNTGELFF.

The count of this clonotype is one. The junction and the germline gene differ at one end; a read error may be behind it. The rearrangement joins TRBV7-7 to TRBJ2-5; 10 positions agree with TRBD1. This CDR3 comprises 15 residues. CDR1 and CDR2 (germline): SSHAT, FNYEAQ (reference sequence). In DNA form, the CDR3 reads TGTGCTAGCAGCCCAACGGACAGGGGGTGGGAGACCCAGTACTTC. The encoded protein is CASSPTDRGWETQYF.

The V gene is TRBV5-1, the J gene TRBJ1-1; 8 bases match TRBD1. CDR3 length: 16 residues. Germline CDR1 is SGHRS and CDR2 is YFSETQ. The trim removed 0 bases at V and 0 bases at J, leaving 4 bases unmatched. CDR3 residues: CASSLGAGGMNTEAFF. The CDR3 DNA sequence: TGCGCCAGCAGCTTGGGAGCAGGGGGCATGAACACTGAAGCTTTCTTT.

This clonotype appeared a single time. Here the CDR3 reads CASRRVSTGELFF. CDR3 DNA: TGTGCCAGCAGAAGAGTATCCACCGGGGAGCTGTTTTTT. V and J are TRBV2 and TRBJ2-2; D call uncertain. The CDR3 sequence is 13 residues long. The V and J ends lost 6 bases and 4 bases respectively, with 9 bases between them. Per the germline V gene, CDR1 is SNHLY and CDR2 is FYNNEI.

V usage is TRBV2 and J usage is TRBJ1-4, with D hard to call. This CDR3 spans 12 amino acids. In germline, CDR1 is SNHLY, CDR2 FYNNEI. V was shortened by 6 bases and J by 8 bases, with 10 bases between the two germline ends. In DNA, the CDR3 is TGTGCCAGCAGGGTTAGGAAAGAAAAACTGTTTTTT. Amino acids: CASRVRKEKLFF.

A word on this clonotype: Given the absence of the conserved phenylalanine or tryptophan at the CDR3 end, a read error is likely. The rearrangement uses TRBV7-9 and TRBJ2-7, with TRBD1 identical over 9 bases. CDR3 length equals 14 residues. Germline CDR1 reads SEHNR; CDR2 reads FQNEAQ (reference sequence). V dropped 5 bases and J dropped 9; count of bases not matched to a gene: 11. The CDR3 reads CASSPPGQGTVQYS. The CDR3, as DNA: TGTGCCAGCAGCCCCCCGGGACAGGGTACTGTGCAGTACTCC.

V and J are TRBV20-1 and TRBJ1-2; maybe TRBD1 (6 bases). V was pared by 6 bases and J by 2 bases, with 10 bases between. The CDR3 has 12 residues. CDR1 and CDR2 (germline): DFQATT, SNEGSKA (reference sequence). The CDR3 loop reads CSARQANYGYTF. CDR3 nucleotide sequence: TGCAGTGCAAGACAGGCAAACTATGGCTACACCTTC.

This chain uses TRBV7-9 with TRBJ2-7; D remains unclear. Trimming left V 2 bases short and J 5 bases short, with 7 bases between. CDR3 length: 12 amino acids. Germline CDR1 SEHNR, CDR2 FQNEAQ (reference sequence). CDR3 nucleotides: TGTGCCAGCAGCTTATTCGCGGACGAGCAGTACTTC. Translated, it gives CASSLFADEQYF.

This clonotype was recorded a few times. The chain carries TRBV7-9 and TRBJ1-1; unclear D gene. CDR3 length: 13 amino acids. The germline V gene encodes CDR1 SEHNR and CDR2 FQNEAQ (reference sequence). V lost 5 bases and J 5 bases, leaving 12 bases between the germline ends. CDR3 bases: TGTGCCAGCAGCCCTGGGGTGGGGACTGAAGCTTTCTTT. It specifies CASSPGVGTEAFF.

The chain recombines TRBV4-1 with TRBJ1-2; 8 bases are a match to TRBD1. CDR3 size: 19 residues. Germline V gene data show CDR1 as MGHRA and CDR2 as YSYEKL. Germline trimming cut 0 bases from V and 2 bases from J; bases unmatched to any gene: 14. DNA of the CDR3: TGCGCCAGCAGCCAAGACCCCATGACAGGGGCAGTTGCAAACTATGGCTACACCTTC. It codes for CASSQDPMTGAVANYGYTF.

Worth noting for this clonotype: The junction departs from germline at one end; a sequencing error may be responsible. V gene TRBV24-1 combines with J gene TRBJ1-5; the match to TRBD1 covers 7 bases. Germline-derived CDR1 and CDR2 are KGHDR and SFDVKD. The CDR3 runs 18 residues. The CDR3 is CAISDRYVEGAPRQPQHF. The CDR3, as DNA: TGTGCCATCAGTGATAGGTATGTCGAGGGGGCGCCTCGACAGCCCCAGCATTTT.

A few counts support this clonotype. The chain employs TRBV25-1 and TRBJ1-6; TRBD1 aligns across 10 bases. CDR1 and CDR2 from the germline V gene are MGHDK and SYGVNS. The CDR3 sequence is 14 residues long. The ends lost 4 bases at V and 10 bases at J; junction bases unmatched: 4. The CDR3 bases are TGTGCCAGCAGTGCTTGGGACAGGGGCTCACCCCTCCACTTT. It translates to CASSAWDRGSPLHF.

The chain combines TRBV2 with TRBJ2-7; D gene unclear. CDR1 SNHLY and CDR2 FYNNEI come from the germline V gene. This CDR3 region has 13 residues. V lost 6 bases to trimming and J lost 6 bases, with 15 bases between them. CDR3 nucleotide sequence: TGTGCCAGCAGCGTCACTCGGCTAGGCGAGCAGTACTTC. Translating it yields CASSVTRLGEQYF.

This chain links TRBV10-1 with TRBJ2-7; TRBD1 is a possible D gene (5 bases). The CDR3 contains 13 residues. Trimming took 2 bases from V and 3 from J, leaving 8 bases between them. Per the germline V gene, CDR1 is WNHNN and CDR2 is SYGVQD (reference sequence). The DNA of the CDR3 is TGCGCCAGCAGTGAGACCCAGGGCTACGAGCAGTACTTC. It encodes CASSETQGYEQYF.

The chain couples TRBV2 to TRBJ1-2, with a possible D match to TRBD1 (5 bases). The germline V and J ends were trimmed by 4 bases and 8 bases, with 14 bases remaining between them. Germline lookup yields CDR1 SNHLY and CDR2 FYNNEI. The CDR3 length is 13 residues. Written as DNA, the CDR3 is TGTGCCAGCAGTGTAAAGGAGGGACGCGGCTACACCTTC. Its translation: CASSVKEGRGYTF.